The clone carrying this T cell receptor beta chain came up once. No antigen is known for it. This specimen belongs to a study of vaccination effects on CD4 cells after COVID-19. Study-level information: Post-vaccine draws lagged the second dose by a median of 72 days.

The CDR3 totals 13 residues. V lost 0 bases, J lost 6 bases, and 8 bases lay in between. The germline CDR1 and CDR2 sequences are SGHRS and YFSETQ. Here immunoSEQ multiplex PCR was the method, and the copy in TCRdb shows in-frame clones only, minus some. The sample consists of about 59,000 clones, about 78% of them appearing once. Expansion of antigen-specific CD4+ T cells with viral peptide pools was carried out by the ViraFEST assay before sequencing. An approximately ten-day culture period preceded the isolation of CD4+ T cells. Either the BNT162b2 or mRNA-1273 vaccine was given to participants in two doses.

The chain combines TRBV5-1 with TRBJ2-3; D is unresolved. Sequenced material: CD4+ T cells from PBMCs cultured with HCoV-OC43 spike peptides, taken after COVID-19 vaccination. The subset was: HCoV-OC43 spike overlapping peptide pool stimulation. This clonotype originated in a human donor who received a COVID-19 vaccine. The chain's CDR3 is CASSLAIGDTQYF. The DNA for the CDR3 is TGCGCCAGCAGCTTGGCTATCGGTGATACGCAGTATTTT.